This T cell receptor (beta chain) is from a study of breast tumors, draining lymph nodes, adjacent tissues. One entry per CDR3 protein, called by TCRdb with MiXCR from the multiplex PCR reads. The table shows a few hundred thousand distinct CDR3 sequences, with approximately 36% occurring only once. Points from the study as a whole: Tumor and nontumor repertoires were significantly more similar in luminal-like than in basal-like breast cancer. Findings are consistent with lymph node origin and intratumoral expansion of most tumor T cells.

The V gene's germline CDR1 is SGHDN and CDR2 FVKESK. The length of the CDR3 is 14 residues. Axillary draining lymph nodes of breast cancer patients supplied the node samples. This clonotype was seen ten or more times. Its antigen is not known. One end of the junction fails to match germline, which may point to a read error. Sequencing used axillary lymph node tissue. The sequence derives from a female donor with breast cancer. Some clones in this sample may be carry-over from other donors' samples. This rearrangement joins TRBV14 to TRBJ2-5; 7 positions match TRBD2. CDR3: CASSLWSGTETQSF. The CDR3 DNA reads TGTGCCAGCAGTTTGTGGAGCGGGACGGAGACCCAGTCCTTC.